This entry is about one T cell receptor beta chain. The data stem from a study of blood T cell repertoires in COVID-19. Study as a whole: T cells, B-cell-depleted T cells, or PBMCs provided the cDNA or gDNA that served as material.

Libraries were prepared by immunoSEQ multiplex PCR; TCRdb keeps only in-frame clonotypes and omits some of them. Among 250,000 or so clones, 84% were seen once, and the ten largest hold roughly 3.1%. Study members were between 18 and 89 years old and lived in some 22 US regions. Germline V gives CDR1 SGDLS, CDR2 YYNGEE. The length of the CDR3 is 12 residues. Losses at the gene ends were 3 bases for V and 10 bases for J; bases not matched to a gene: 2. The sample was PBMCs or T cells enriched from blood (not recorded which). This chain connects TRBV9 to TRBJ1-4; TRBD1 aligns across 8 bases. The clonotype comes from a man aged 45-65 years who had recovered from COVID-19. The CDR3 coding sequence is TGTGCCAGCAGCGCCGACAGGGGAAAACTGTTTTTT. It translates to CASSADRGKLFF.